Sequencing of this T cell receptor (beta chain) was carried out in a study of radiotherapy plus CTLA-4 blockade in lung cancer. Turning to the study itself: Of the patients, roughly 20% showed objective responses and 31% attained disease control.

With regard to this clone: Its target is unknown.

Sequenced by immunoSEQ multiplex PCR; TCRdb stores in-frame clones only, minus some. The sample includes 89,000 or so clones, 75% to 90% of them seen just once. Study findings and constraints: Radiotherapy with ipilimumab was followed by blood expansion of tumor-derived clones. Among reported predictors of response, early blood T cell clone dynamics with interferon-beta performed best.

The trim removed 1 base at V and 7 bases at J, leaving 8 bases unmatched. This CDR3 is 16 amino acids long. CDR1 and CDR2 from the germline V gene are SGHRS and YFSETQ. The chain recombines TRBV5-1 with TRBJ1-4; TRBD1 agrees at 9 bases. The TCR originated in a human donor with non-small cell lung cancer who had a partial response to radiotherapy plus ipilimumab. The specimen was peripheral blood, collected from a patient treated with radiotherapy plus ipilimumab. As DNA, the CDR3 is TGCGCCAGCAGCTTGAGTGGTACAGGGGGCAGTGAAAAACTGTTTTTT. It yields the protein CASSLSGTGGSEKLFF.